The T cell receptor (beta chain) under discussion was sequenced for a study of chemoradiotherapy in HPV16-positive cancers. At the level of the study: Candidate HPV-specific clones and shared TCR motifs came from a couple of HPV16-positive patients.

The assay was immunoSEQ multiplex PCR, and TCRdb's table has in-frame clones only and misses some. Of 9,000 or so clones in the sample, roughly 70% were seen once. The V end lost 0 bases, the J end lost 5 bases, and 6 bases lay between the germline ends. Per the germline V gene, CDR1 is MRHNA and CDR2 is SNTAGT. CDR3 length equals 13 residues. In the case of this clone: Its antigen is currently unknown.

Repeated repertoire sampling spanned the course of chemoradiotherapy. Study-wide points: Functional assays defining HPV-specific T cells used only a couple of HPV16-positive patients. Candidate HPV-specific clones and E7-related TCR motifs grew in tumor during treatment.

The source is a human donor with HPV-associated anogenital cancer. The sequencing here drew on tumor tissue, taken from a patient who underwent chemoradiotherapy. The chain carries TRBV6-4 and TRBJ2-3; weak D call: TRBD2 (6 bases). In nucleotides, the CDR3 is TGTGCCAGCAGTGACTCGGGACTAGATACGCAGTATTTT. Protein sequence: CASSDSGLDTQYF.